Below, 6 T cell receptor beta chains from the same sample are listed, as sequenced in a study of blood T cell repertoires in COVID-19. Sequencing was performed with immunoSEQ multiplex PCR; in TCRdb, only in-frame clones are kept and a portion is missing. Here the sample spans 120,000 to 150,000 clones, 85% to 90% being singletons. Sequencing was done on a sample of peripheral blood. Receptors were obtained from a human donor in a cohort sampled during active COVID-19.

The CDR3 DNA reads as TGTGCCAGCAGTTACTCGGGCTGGGATGAGCAGTTCTTC. Amino acid sequence: CASSYSGWDEQFF. The chain carries TRBV6-2 or TRBV6-3 and TRBJ2-1; D unresolved. The CDR3 totals 13 residues. CDR1 and CDR2 from the germline V gene are MNHEY and SVGEGT. V lost 0 bases and J 8 bases, leaving 8 bases between the germline ends.

The chain joins TRBV3-1 (or the pseudogene TRBV3-2) to TRBJ2-3, with a possible D match to TRBD2 (6 bases). The CDR3 covers 13 residues. V lost 2 bases and J 6 bases, leaving 9 bases between the germline ends. The V gene's germline CDR1 is LGHDT and CDR2 YNNKEL (reference sequence). The CDR3 coding sequence is TGTGCCAGCAGCCAAAATCGGGGGGATACGCAGTATTTT. Protein: CASSQNRGDTQYF.

A single count supports this clone. The rearrangement links TRBV3-1 (or the pseudogene TRBV3-2) to TRBJ2-5, with TRBD2 matching over 16 bases. This CDR3 comprises 18 residues. CDR1 is LGHDT, CDR2 YNNKEL, per germline (reference sequence). Trimming removed 4 bases from V and 5 bases from J; junction bases left unmatched: 10. The CDR3: CASSLPGTSGGAAETQYF. Written as DNA, the CDR3 is TGTGCCAGCAGCCTGCCCGGGACTAGCGGGGGGGCGGCCGAGACCCAGTACTTC.

A remark on this clone: Germline and junction disagree at one end, which may indicate a read error. The gene calls are TRBV7-7 and TRBJ2-5, with 9 positions matching TRBD2. Germline V gene sequence: CDR1 SSHAT, CDR2 FNYEAQ (reference sequence). This CDR3 region has 15 residues. In DNA, the CDR3 is TGTGCTAGCAGCTTAGCGCTAACTAGCGGGGAGACCCAGTACTTC. Translating it yields CASSLALTSGETQYF. The full variable domain, rest sourced from reference TRBV7-7 and TRBJ2-5, is GAGVSQSPRYKVTKRGQDVTLRCDPISSHATLYWYQQALGQGPEFLTYFNYEAQPDKSGLPSDRFSAERPEGSISTLTIQRTEQRDSAMYRCASSLALTSGETQYFGPGTRLLVL.

This clone was observed a single time. The V and J genes are TRBV10-3 and TRBJ2-7; the match to TRBD2 covers 14 bases. This CDR3 has 16 residues. In germline, CDR1 is ENHRY, CDR2 SYGVKD. V was clipped by 4 bases and J by 5 bases; unmatched bases: 7. CDR3 DNA sequence: TGTGCCATCAGTGGAGAGGGGACTAGCGGGGGCCACGAGCAGTACTTC. As protein: CAISGEGTSGGHEQYF.

The chain couples TRBV6-2 or TRBV6-3 to TRBJ2-3, with a tentative D call TRBD1 (5 bases). CDR3 size: 16 residues. Per the germline V gene, CDR1 is MNHEY and CDR2 is SVGEGT. V was clipped by 2 bases and J by 2 bases, with 14 bases between them. The CDR3 spells CASSYAGSTITDTQYF. The CDR3 DNA follows: TGTGCCAGCAGTTACGCAGGGTCGACAATCACAGATACGCAGTATTTT.